This T cell receptor beta chain was sequenced for a study of cytomegalovirus exposure and HLA in healthy donors. The PCR ran on 60 Vbeta and 13 Jbeta primers. TCRdb's copy holds only in-frame clones and misses some; the assay was immunoSEQ multiplex PCR. Here the sample spans tens of thousands of clones, 78% being singletons. The CDR3 covers 20 residues. The germline V gene has CDR1 SGDLS and CDR2 YYNGEE. Germline trimming cut 1 base from V and 1 base from J; bases unmatched to any gene: 17. Study findings and constraints: According to a later analysis, most TCR beta chains associated with CMV appeared HLA-restricted.

To note about this clone: Antigen specificity is unknown.

This receptor was obtained from a woman aged 40 to 55 in good health and CMV-seronegative. This chain joins TRBV9 and TRBJ1-1; 9 bases agree with TRBD1. The specimen was PBMCs. Here the CDR3 DNA reads TGTGCCAGCAGCGTAAGGGTGTCTGGGACAGGGCTGGGTGAGAACACTGAAGCTTTCTTT. This codes for CASSVRVSGTGLGENTEAFF.